The 10 T cell receptor beta chains given below trace back to one sample, sequenced in a study of T cell repertoires in cytomegalovirus infection. Their recognized antigens are unknown. TCRdb reanalysed the reads using MiXCR and keeps one entry per CDR3 protein. The sample holds 700,000 to 850,000 distinct CDR3 sequences, around a third seen once. Here the sequenced sample was cultured CD8+ T cells from PBMCs, taken from culture after CMV antigen stimulation. The receptors originated from a human donor in good health (CMV status not recorded). Some clones in this sample may be carry-over from other donors' samples.

This clonotype was observed a single time. The chain combines TRBV29-1 with TRBJ2-1, with D hard to call. The CDR3 covers 14 residues. Looked up from germline, CDR1 is SQVTM and CDR2 is ANQGSEA. The V end was cut by 1 base, the J end by 5 bases, with 12 bases between. CDR3 bases: TGCAGCGTTGAAGGGATTGGGGTTAACAATGAGCAGTTCTTC. Translation gives CSVEGIGVNNEQFF.

This rearrangement joins TRBV2 to TRBJ2-7; tentatively, D is TRBD1 or TRBD2 (5 bases each). From germline, CDR1 is SNHLY and CDR2 FYNNEI. The CDR3 totals 13 residues. The germline V and J ends were trimmed by 11 bases and 7 bases, with 21 bases remaining between them. The CDR3 DNA reads as TGTGCCCCAGCCCCGGGACCATCGGGGGAGCAGTACTTC. Translating gives CAPAPGPSGEQYF.

This clonotype was counted between two and nine times. V is TRBV9 and J is TRBJ2-5; D not certain. Between the trimmed V and J ends, which lost 0 bases and 4 bases, there was a span of 4 bases. Looked up from germline, CDR1 is SGDLS and CDR2 is YYNGEE. The CDR3 is made up of 12 amino acids. The CDR3 loop reads CASSVASETQYF. The CDR3, as DNA: TGTGCCAGCAGCGTAGCTTCAGAGACCCAGTACTTC.

The chain joins TRBV19 to TRBJ2-2, with TRBD1 identical over 9 bases. V was clipped by 5 bases and J by 7 bases; unmatched bases: 5. The V gene's germline CDR1 is LNHDA and CDR2 SQIVND (reference sequence). The CDR3 loop spans 14 amino acids. The CDR3 DNA is TGTGCCAGTAGTCTTACAGGGGGCCACGGGGAGCTGTTTTTT. Translating gives CASSLTGGHGELFF.

This clonotype was found a few times. The J gene is TRBJ2-1, the V gene TRBV12-3 or TRBV12-4; 10 bases match TRBD2. The CDR3 is 15 amino acids. Germline trimming cut 1 base from V and 8 bases from J; bases unmatched to any gene: 5. Here the CDR3 DNA reads TGTGCCAGCAGTTTAGTAGCGGGGGGCCCCCATGAGCAGTTCTTC. Its protein is CASSLVAGGPHEQFF.

Worth noting for this clonotype: A junction end diverges from the germline sequence, so it may reflect a read error. Written as DNA, the CDR3 is TGTGCCGGCAGGGAACTAGCGGGGGGGCCGGACGAGCAGTACTTC. It encodes CAGRELAGGPDEQYF. The J gene is TRBJ2-7, the V gene TRBV27, with TRBD2 identical over 13 bases. This CDR3 comprises 15 residues. Germline V gives CDR1 MNHEY, CDR2 SMNVEV (reference sequence).

This chain links TRBV9 with TRBJ2-2; 9 bases map to TRBD1. This CDR3 is 16 amino acids long. CDR1 SGDLS and CDR2 YYNGEE come from the germline V gene. The J segment lost 7 bases and the V segment lost 4 bases, leaving 11 bases of the junction unmatched. The CDR3, as DNA: TGTGCCAGCAGCCCCCGGACAGGGGCGCACGGCGGGGAGCTGTTTTTT. This codes for CASSPRTGAHGGELFF.

The rearrangement uses TRBV10-3 and TRBJ2-3; 9 nucleotides line up with TRBD2. V dropped 5 bases and J dropped 1; count of bases not matched to a gene: 13. Germline-derived CDR1 and CDR2 are ENHRY and SYGVKD. This CDR3 has 18 residues. This CDR3 is CAISSDPHKRGGTDTQYF. The CDR3 coding sequence is TGTGCCATCAGTAGTGATCCCCACAAGCGGGGGGGCACAGATACGCAGTATTTT.

The J gene is TRBJ2-3, the V gene TRBV12-3 or TRBV12-4; D gene uncertain. The V and J ends lost 4 bases and 5 bases respectively, with 7 bases between them. The CDR3 contains 12 residues. This chain's CDR3 is CASSSTVDTQYF. The CDR3 coding sequence is TGTGCCAGCAGTTCAACAGTAGATACGCAGTATTTT.

Turning to this clonotype: No DNA is shown, since the ends of the CDR3 on it are uncertain; the CDR3 is the one TCRdb lists. The rearrangement joins TRBV28 to TRBJ2-5; the table's D gene call, TRBD1, was not cross checked with the DNA. The germline V gene encodes CDR1 MDHEN and CDR2 SYDVKM. The CDR3 has 16 amino acids, counting both end residues. The CDR3 region is CASSPGTSLYQETQYF.